This T cell receptor beta chain was sequenced for a study of identical twins. Broader study findings: Surplus twin overlap in beta out-of-frame sequences was less pronounced.

After template switching added a universal primer site, the resulting cDNA carried unique molecular identifiers. MiXCR, applied by TCRdb to the 5' RACE reads, yields one record per CDR3 protein. The sample includes about 530,000 distinct CDR3 sequences, approximately 20% of them seen just once. Healthy Caucasians provided all donations. This clonotype has a handful of counts. The antigen is unknown. Trimming shortened V by 3 bases and J by 8 bases, and 19 bases separated the two germline ends. The CDR3 spans 15 residues. The germline CDR1 and CDR2 sequences are ENHRY and SYGVKD. These data were also reused for a study on yellow fever vaccine responses in identical twins.

This receptor was taken from a young woman in good health. V is TRBV10-3 and J is TRBJ1-2; D uncertain. The source material was CD4+ T cells sorted from blood. The DNA of the CDR3 is TGTGCCATCAGTGAATATCCGGACGAACGGCGGGGCTACACCTTC. Translation: CAISEYPDERRGYTF.